This T cell receptor (beta chain) is drawn from a study of blood T cell repertoires in COVID-19. Study background: Donors in the United States, Italy and Spain gave samples during acute or convalescent COVID-19.

In the source study's methods: Amplification from reference gene primers served as the basis for estimated nucleated cell counts. Data came from immunoSEQ multiplex PCR; TCRdb stores just in-frame clones and leaves some out. V, J and clone size derive from that table, while D and trimming were established from the DNA sequence. Seen here are 110,000 to 150,000 clones, approximately 84% observed once, and the top ten hold approximately 40%. CDR3 length: 12 amino acids. Germline V gene lookup returns CDR1 MNHEY and CDR2 SVGAGI. Only a few counts were recorded for this clone. One end of the junction does not line up with germline, which may come from a read error.

This sequence was found in a human donor in a cohort sampled during active COVID-19. Sequenced material: peripheral blood. The V and J genes are TRBV6-5 and TRBJ2-7; 12 bases map to TRBD2. This CDR3 reads CASSLAGGLPDF. The CDR3 DNA reads TGTGCCAGCAGTCTAGCGGGGGGGCTCCCTGACTTC.